Included here is one TCR beta chain sequence, with context. This record belongs to a study of blood T cell repertoires in COVID-19. About the research overall: T cells, B-cell-depleted T cells, or PBMCs provided the cDNA or gDNA that served as material.

Self-reported history from a screening survey and questionnaire set each donor's cohort. CDR3 length equals 18 residues. CDR1 SGHTA and CDR2 FQGNSA come from the germline V gene. Trimming shortened V by 5 bases and J by 0 bases, and 22 bases separated the two germline ends. Clones were sequenced by immunoSEQ multiplex PCR, and TCRdb holds only the in-frame ones, with some missing. Here the sample spans roughly 250,000 clones, approximately 91% being singletons. Material: PBMCs or T cells enriched from blood (not recorded which). This receptor was taken from a woman between 40 and 50 years old with acute COVID-19. The chain carries TRBV7-2 and TRBJ1-1; D is perhaps TRBD1 (5 bases). The CDR3 reads CASSTRIGAALMNTEAFF. CDR3 bases: TGTGCCAGCAGCACAAGGATTGGGGCAGCCCTCATGAACACTGAAGCTTTCTTT.